Listed here are 7 T cell receptor beta chains from one sample, sequenced in a study of PD-L1 blockade in urothelial cancer. Sequenced by immunoSEQ multiplex PCR; TCRdb stores in-frame clones only, minus some. The sample contains 70,000 to 90,000 clones, 82% of which appear only once. Material: PBMCs, obtained around atezolizumab (anti-PD-L1) treatment. Receptors originate from a man aged 65 to 85 with urothelial cancer.

The chain employs TRBV18 and TRBJ2-1; possible D gene TRBD2, 6 bases. Germline V CDR1 and CDR2: KGHSH, LQKENI. The V gene lost 0 bases and the J gene lost 0 bases, with 24 bases spanning the gap. The CDR3 contains 21 residues. The CDR3 loop is CASSPPIIYIGGSSSYNEQFF. The CDR3 region has the DNA TGTGCCAGCTCACCACCGATCATATACATTGGGGGGTCCAGCTCCTACAATGAGCAGTTCTTC.

The chain combines TRBV5-1 with TRBJ2-1; 8 nucleotides match TRBD2. Germline values: CDR1 SGHRS, CDR2 YFSETQ. Trimming took 7 bases from V and 4 from J; bases not matched to a gene: 13. The CDR3 is 16 residues long. The CDR3 reads CASGPGTSPGYNEQFF. Written as DNA, the CDR3 is TGCGCCAGCGGCCCCGGGACTAGTCCGGGATACAATGAGCAGTTCTTC.

This clone was seen more than once but under ten times. The J gene is TRBJ2-3, the V gene TRBV5-8; perhaps TRBD1 as D (5 bases). This CDR3 comprises 12 residues. V lost 4 bases and J lost 5, with 8 bases in between. The germline CDR1 and CDR2 sequences are SGHTS and YDEGEE. The CDR3: CASSARVDTQYF. The CDR3 bases are TGTGCCAGCAGCGCCAGGGTAGATACGCAGTATTTT.

This clone has a handful of counts. The rearrangement joins TRBV7-2 to TRBJ2-7; the match to TRBD2 covers 7 bases. Germline lookup yields CDR1 SGHTA and CDR2 FQGNSA. The V and J ends lost 1 base and 2 bases, in that order; junction bases with no gene match: 5. This CDR3 has 15 amino acids. The CDR3 spells CASSLGGLPTYEQYF. DNA of the CDR3: TGTGCCAGCAGCTTAGGGGGACTACCTACCTACGAGCAGTACTTC. Full variable domain (rest looked up from reference TRBV7-2 and TRBJ2-7): GAGVSQSPSNKVTEKGKDVELRCDPISGHTALYWYRQSLGQGLEFLIYFQGNSAPDKSGLPSDRFSAERTGGSVSTLTIQRTQQEDSAVYLCASSLGGLPTYEQYFGPGTRLTVT.

This clone showed up just a few times. The chain couples TRBV19 to TRBJ1-3, with a weak D call TRBD1 (5 bases). Per the germline V gene, CDR1 is LNHDA and CDR2 is SQIVND (reference sequence). Trimming removed 5 bases at V and 0 bases at J, with 8 bases between. This CDR3 region has 14 residues. In nucleotides, the CDR3 is TGTGCCAGTAGTCGACAGAGCTCTGGAAACACCATATATTTT. The encoded protein is CASSRQSSGNTIYF.

In this sample, this clone turned up a few times. This chain connects TRBV10-3 to TRBJ2-5, with TRBD1 matching over 9 bases. The junction had 6 bases not matched to a gene; V was cut back by 6 bases and J by 4 bases. The V gene's germline CDR1 is ENHRY and CDR2 SYGVKD. The CDR3 totals 14 residues. The CDR3 nucleotides are TGTGCCATCAGGGAACAGGGGGCGGGAGAGACCCAGTACTTC. Translation: CAIREQGAGETQYF.

The chain combines TRBV15 with TRBJ2-5; a possible D gene is TRBD1 (6 bases). With 10 bases removed from V and 1 base from J, the gap between germline ends came to 16 bases. CDR3 length: 14 residues. Germline V CDR1 and CDR2: LNHNV, YYDKDF (reference sequence). The CDR3 here is CAISTGNIQETQYF. In nucleotides, the CDR3 is TGTGCCATTAGCACAGGGAATATCCAAGAGACCCAGTACTTC.